Listed below are T cell receptor beta chains from one sample, sequenced in a study of low-dose radiotherapy and immunotherapy resistance in tumors. TCRdb re-called the reads through MiXCR, storing one row per CDR3 protein. The sample records roughly 100,000 distinct CDR3 sequences, under 25% being singletons. Sequencing was performed on PBMCs, taken after low-dose radiotherapy plus immunotherapy. Receptors were obtained from a male donor with prostate cancer. Both conserved end residues are part of each CDR3. D genes are given only for firm matches. Some rows mark clone size as missing; the rest say once, few, many or name a class of expanded clone.

V gene	clone size	J gene	D gene	CDR3 DNA	CDR3 protein
TRBV12-3/TRBV12-4	many	TRBJ2-2	.	TGTGCCAGCCGGCTATTATCCGGGGAGCTGTTTTTT	CASRLLSGELFF
TRBV7-2	.	TRBJ2-1	TRBD2	TGTGCCAGCAGCCCCCAGGAGCGGGGGGGCCTCAATGAGCAGTTCTTC	CASSPQERGGLNEQFF
TRBV30	many	TRBJ2-2	TRBD2	TGTGCCTGGAGTCCCCGGATAGCGGGGAACACCGGGGAGCTGTTTTTT	CAWSPRIAGNTGELFF
TRBV5-4	many	TRBJ2-5	.	TGTGCCAGCAGCCCGGGCGGGACGCTAAGGGAGACCCAGTACTTC	CASSPGGTLRETQYF
TRBV24-1	many	TRBJ2-5	.	TGTGCCACCAGTGGCGGGGGCGGCCGCCAAGAGACCCAGTACTTC	CATSGGGGRQETQYF
TRBV12-3/TRBV12-4	many	TRBJ1-3	.	TGTGCCAGCAGTTTTAATTATGGAAACACCATATATTTT	CASSFNYGNTIYF
TRBV7-2	many	TRBJ2-4	TRBD2	TGTGCCAGCAGCCATGCGACTAGCGGGGTGGGGATGGCCAAAAACATTCAGTACTTC	CASSHATSGVGMAKNIQYF
TRBV7-9	many	TRBJ2-7	.	TGTGCCAGCAGCTTAGGAGCCGGGACTGCGTACTTCGAGCAGTACTTC	CASSLGAGTAYFEQYF
TRBV12-3/TRBV12-4	many	TRBJ1-2	.	TGTGCCAGCAGTCACTCCCGGGGGGAGGGGGGCTACACCTTC	CASSHSRGEGGYTF
TRBV11-2	.	TRBJ2-1	.	TGTGCCAGCAGCTTAATCGGGGGCAGAAGCTCCTACAATGAGCAGTTCTTC	CASSLIGGRSSYNEQFF
TRBV20-1	many	TRBJ1-2	.	TGCAGTGGGTTGGCAGATTCTTATAATGGCTACACCTTC	CSGLADSYNGYTF
TRBV27	many	TRBJ2-2	.	TGTGCCAGCGGTCACGGCACCGGGGAGCTGTTTTTT	CASGHGTGELFF
TRBV2	many	TRBJ2-2	.	TGTGCCACCTGGGGAAGGGGAAAGGCCGGGGAGCTGTTTTTT	CATWGRGKAGELFF
TRBV2	many	TRBJ2-5	.	TGTGCCAGCGAGATAGCGGCCTTCCAAGAGACCCAGTACTTC	CASEIAAFQETQYF
TRBV12-3/TRBV12-4	many	TRBJ2-5	TRBD1	TGTGCCAGCAGTTGGGGGAACCAGGGACAGGAGACCCAGTACTTC	CASSWGNQGQETQYF